This T cell receptor beta chain was sequenced during a study of response to subunit inactivated influenza vaccine. Study outcomes and limitations: Only a handful of new T cells, the authors suggested, are recruited with each seasonal influenza vaccination.

About this clonotype: Antigen: not known.

From the RT-PCR reads, TCRdb called clonotypes with MiXCR, one entry per CDR3 protein. The profile covers about 650,000 distinct CDR3 sequences, with around 15% appearing a single time and less than 9% taken by the ten largest. V was trimmed by 7 bases and J by 3 bases, leaving 9 bases between them. The CDR3 runs 12 residues. Germline V lookup: CDR1 SNHLY, CDR2 FYNNEI. J is TRBJ2-5 and V is TRBV2; weak D call: TRBD2 (6 bases). The receptor's source is a man aged 45-60 years who received an inactivated influenza vaccine. This sample comprised PBMCs from blood, obtained less than 15 days before vaccination. CDR3 nucleotides: TGTGCCAGCACTGCGGGAAAAGAGACCCAGTACTTC. As protein: CASTAGKETQYF.